The 3 T cell receptor beta chains in this list originate from one sample, sequenced in a study of CD8+ T cells in alopecia areata. Treatment indicated: oral pan-JAK inhibitor, 5-10 mg twice daily. RNA was isolated and reverse transcribed to cDNA, the sequencing template. TCRdb's copy holds only in-frame clones and misses some; the assay was immunoSEQ multiplex PCR. Of about 160,000 clones listed, 60% are singletons. Sequencing used CD4+ T cells sorted from blood, obtained at week 24, from a patient treated with tofacitinib. The receptor set was obtained from a human donor with alopecia areata.

This clone has a single count. V is TRBV30 and J is TRBJ1-5; 7 bases map to TRBD1. The CDR3 extends over 13 amino acids. V was pared by 5 bases and J by 7 bases, with 8 bases of the junction left unmatched. Germline lookup yields CDR1 GTSNPN and CDR2 SVGIG (reference sequence). The CDR3 coding sequence is TGTGCCTGGGGCCAGGGGGATCGGCAGCCCCAGCATTTT. Translation: CAWGQGDRQPQHF.

The chain employs TRBV30 and TRBJ2-5, with D perhaps TRBD1 (6 bases). Looked up from germline, CDR1 is GTSNPN and CDR2 is SVGIG (reference sequence). The CDR3 length is 14 residues. V dropped 5 bases and J dropped 1 base, with 14 bases sitting between them. The CDR3 reads CAWLPRDTQETQYF. CDR3 DNA: TGTGCCTGGTTACCTCGGGACACCCAAGAGACCCAGTACTTC.

This clone was recorded a few times. The chain couples TRBV4-2 to TRBJ2-7, with 9 bases aligning to TRBD2. Per the germline V gene, CDR1 is LGHNA and CDR2 is YNFKEQ. This CDR3 is 18 amino acids long. With 0 bases clipped from V and 7 bases from J, the junction kept 16 bases outside the gene matches. The CDR3 coding sequence is TGTGCCAGCAGCCAAGATCCAGAAGGCGGGACTAGCTTGAGGGAGCAGTACTTC. Translated: CASSQDPEGGTSLREQYF.